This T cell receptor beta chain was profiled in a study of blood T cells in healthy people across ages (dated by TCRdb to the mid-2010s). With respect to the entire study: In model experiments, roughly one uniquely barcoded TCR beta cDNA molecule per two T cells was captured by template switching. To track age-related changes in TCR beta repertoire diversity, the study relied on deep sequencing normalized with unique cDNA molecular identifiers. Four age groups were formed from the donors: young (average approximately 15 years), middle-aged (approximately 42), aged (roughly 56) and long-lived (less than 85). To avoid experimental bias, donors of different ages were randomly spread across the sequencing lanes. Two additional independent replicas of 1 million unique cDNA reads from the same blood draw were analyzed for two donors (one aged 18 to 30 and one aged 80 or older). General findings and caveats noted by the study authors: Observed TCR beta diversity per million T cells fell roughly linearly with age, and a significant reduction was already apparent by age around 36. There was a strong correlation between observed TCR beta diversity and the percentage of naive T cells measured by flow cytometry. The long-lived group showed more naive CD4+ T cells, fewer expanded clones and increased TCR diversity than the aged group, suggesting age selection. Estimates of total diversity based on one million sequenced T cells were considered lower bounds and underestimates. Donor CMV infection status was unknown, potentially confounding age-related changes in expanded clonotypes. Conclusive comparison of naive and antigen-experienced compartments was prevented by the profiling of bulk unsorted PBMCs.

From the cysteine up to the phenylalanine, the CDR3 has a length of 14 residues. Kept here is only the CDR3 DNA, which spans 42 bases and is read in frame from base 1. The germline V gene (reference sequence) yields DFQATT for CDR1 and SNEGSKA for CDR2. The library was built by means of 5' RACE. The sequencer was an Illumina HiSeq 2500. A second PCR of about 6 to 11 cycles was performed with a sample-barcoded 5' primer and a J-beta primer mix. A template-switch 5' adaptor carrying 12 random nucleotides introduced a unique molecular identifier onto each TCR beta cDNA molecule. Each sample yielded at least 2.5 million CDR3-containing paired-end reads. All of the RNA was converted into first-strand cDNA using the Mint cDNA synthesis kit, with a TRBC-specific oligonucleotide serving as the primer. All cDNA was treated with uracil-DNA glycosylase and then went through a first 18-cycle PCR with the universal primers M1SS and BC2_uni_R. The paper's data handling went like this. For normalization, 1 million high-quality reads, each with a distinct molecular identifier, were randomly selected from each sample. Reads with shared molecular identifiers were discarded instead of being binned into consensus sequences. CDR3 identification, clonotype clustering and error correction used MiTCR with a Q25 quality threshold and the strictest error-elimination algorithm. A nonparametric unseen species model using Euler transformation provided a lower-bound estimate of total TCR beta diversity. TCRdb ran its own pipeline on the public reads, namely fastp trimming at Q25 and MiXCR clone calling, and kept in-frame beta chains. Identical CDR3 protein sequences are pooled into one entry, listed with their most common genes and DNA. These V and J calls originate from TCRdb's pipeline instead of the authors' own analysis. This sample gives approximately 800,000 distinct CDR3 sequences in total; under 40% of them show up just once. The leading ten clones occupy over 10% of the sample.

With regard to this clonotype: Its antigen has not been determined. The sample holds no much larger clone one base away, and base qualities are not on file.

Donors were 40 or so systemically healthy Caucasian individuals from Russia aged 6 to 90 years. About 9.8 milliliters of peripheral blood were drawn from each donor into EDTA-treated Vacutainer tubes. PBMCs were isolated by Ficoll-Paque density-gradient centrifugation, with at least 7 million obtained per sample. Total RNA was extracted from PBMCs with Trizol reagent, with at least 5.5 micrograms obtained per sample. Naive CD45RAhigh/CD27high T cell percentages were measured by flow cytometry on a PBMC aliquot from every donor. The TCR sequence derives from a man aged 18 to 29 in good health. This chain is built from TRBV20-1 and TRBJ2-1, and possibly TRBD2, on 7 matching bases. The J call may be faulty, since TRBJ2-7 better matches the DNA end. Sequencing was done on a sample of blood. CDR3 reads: CSGGGPSSYNEQYF. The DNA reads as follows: TGCAGTGGGGGGGGCCCGAGCTCCTACAATGAGCAGTACTTC.